The rows below give T cell receptor beta chains drawn from one sample of a study of cytotoxic CD8 clonotypes in ibrutinib-treated CLL. The assay was immunoSEQ multiplex PCR, and TCRdb's table has in-frame clones only and misses some. The data contain over 65,000 clones, about 63% of them singletons. The sample consisted of PBMCs, taken after 12 months of ibrutinib treatment. These receptors were obtained from a human donor with chronic lymphocytic leukemia. The conserved cysteine and the conserved F or W are not part of the CDR3 here.

J gene	CDR3 length	V gene	CDR3 protein
TRBJ2-7	13	TRBV7-8	ASSLGTGMTYEQY
TRBJ2-2	13	TRBV4-3	ASSPGTSNTGELF
TRBJ1-5	12	TRBV12-5	ASGQGRNNQPQH
TRBJ1-5	15	TRBV7-6	ASSLERDRAGNQPQH
TRBJ1-2	13	TRBV6-5	ASSYSRGANYGYT
TRBJ1-2	11	TRBV7-2	ASSQTLGYGYT
TRBJ2-5	14	TRBV6-5	ASSYLGFGSSETQY
TRBJ2-5	9	TRBV2	ASSGQETQY
TRBJ2-3	13	TRBV28	ASSLSVGGTDTQY
TRBJ2-7	12	TRBV15	ATSREGDSSEQY
TRBJ1-2	14	TRBV27	ASSLMGQPIGYGYT
TRBJ2-5	15	TRBV27	ASSPGTSGAHQETQY
TRBJ2-5	12	TRBV6-6	ASSYAGVDKTQY
TRBJ1-4	13	TRBV15	ATSRVVGMNEKLF
TRBJ1-1	13	TRBV28	ASSLTGQGSTEAF
TRBJ1-2	13	TRBV6-5	ASRSTGGQADGYT
TRBJ2-3	16	TRBV9	ASSVSSPGPGAGDTQY
TRBJ2-5	11	TRBV6-1	ASSEVRGETQY
TRBJ2-7	12	TRBV7-2	ASSFGQGIYEQY
TRBJ2-3	14	TRBV27	ASSLLDSGNTDTQY
TRBJ1-3	13	TRBV7-2	ASSSVTGVGNTIY
TRBJ1-5	14	TRBV30	AWSGQGSHSNQPQH
TRBJ1-5	19	TRBV7-8	ASSLDAGTGWGRSSNQPQH
TRBJ2-7	12	TRBV6-6	ASNDAGKTREQY
TRBJ2-7	13	TRBV5-1	ASSLTAQPAYEQY
TRBJ1-4	11	TRBV5-1	ASSLMDSEKLF
TRBJ1-2	11	TRBV6-1	ATTRDREEGYT
TRBJ1-1	13	TRBV19	ASSLTTGRRTEAF
TRBJ2-3	12	TRBV5-1	ASTEGAGTDTQY
TRBJ2-3	11	TRBV2	ASSNSFRGTQY
TRBJ2-1	14	TRBV5-4	ASSSLDRGSYNEQF
TRBJ1-3	13	TRBV30	AWRTSGYSGNTIY
TRBJ1-2	11	TRBV27	ASSFRGSPGYT
TRBJ2-1	11	TRBV5-4	ASTRDSYNEQF
TRBJ1-1	11	TRBV13	ASSLEGFTEAF
TRBJ2-5	13	TRBV5-4	ASSLDTGTRETQY
TRBJ1-2	10	TRBV5-6	ASSFSLYGYT
TRBJ2-3	13	TRBV9	ASSVGTASTDTQY
TRBJ1-5	10	TRBV7-2	ASSLRAGPQH
TRBJ2-7	15	TRBV7-9	ASSRPGQRGRDYEQY
TRBJ1-1	14	TRBV19	ASSIVVGSFNTEAF
TRBJ2-7	13	TRBV5-6	ASSAKGQGAYEQY
TRBJ2-3	13	TRBV11-1	ASSSQGQGTDTQY
TRBJ2-3	14	TRBV5-1	ASSLNSGGATDTQY
TRBJ2-3	13	TRBV9	ASSAWDSAAATQY
TRBJ2-7	11	TRBV6-5	ASRGGTTYEQY
TRBJ1-3	12	TRBV6-6	ASSLGPPRDTIY
TRBJ2-5	12	TRBV7-2	ASSFGRVVETQY